One sample yielded the 21 T cell receptor beta chains listed below, sequenced in a study of shared clonotypes between healthy human individuals. The protocol was immunoSEQ multiplex PCR, while the TCRdb copy is restricted to in-frame clones and leaves out a portion. The data hold about a million clones, with about three quarters observed a single time. Sequences were obtained from memory CD4+ T cells sorted from blood. Subset noted: CD45RA-negative fraction. All receptors come from a man aged 18 to 30 in good health.

The rearrangement joins TRBV21-1 to TRBJ1-2. TRBV21-1 is deemed a pseudogene. This CDR3 region has 15 residues. The CDR3 bases are TGTGCCAGCAGCGCTCCTGGGATGGAGTTCTATGGCTACACCTTC. This gives the protein CASSAPGMEFYGYTF.

The chain links TRBV5-5 to TRBJ1-2; tentatively, D is TRBD1 (5 bases). CDR3 size: 14 residues. V was shortened by 1 base and J by 2 bases, with 9 bases between the two germline ends. In germline, CDR1 is SGHKS, CDR2 YYEKEE (reference sequence). The CDR3 sequence is CASSLNSGNYGYTF. CDR3 nucleotides: TGTGCCAGCAGCTTGAATTCAGGGAACTATGGCTACACCTTC.

This clone was recorded a few times. The chain recombines TRBV27 with TRBJ1-5; possibly TRBD1 for D (5 bases). The CDR3 spans 16 residues. The V end was cut by 3 bases, the J end by 0 bases, with 12 bases between. The V gene's germline CDR1 is MNHEY and CDR2 SMNVEV (reference sequence). The CDR3 protein is CASSLYGAHSNQPQHF. CDR3 in DNA: TGTGCCAGCAGTTTGTATGGGGCCCATAGCAATCAGCCCCAGCATTTT.

The chain links TRBV13 to TRBJ1-1; no clear D gene. This CDR3 has 14 residues. Between the trimmed V and J ends, which lost 0 bases and 4 bases, there was a span of 9 bases. Germline assignment: CDR1 PRHDT and CDR2 FYEKMQ (reference sequence). The CDR3 DNA reads TGTGCCAGCAGCTTAGGCCACACCTCCACTGAAGCTTTCTTT. This gives the protein CASSLGHTSTEAFF.

The chain couples TRBV4-1 to TRBJ2-1; 7 bases are a match to TRBD2. The CDR3 has 14 residues. Germline V lookup: CDR1 MGHRA, CDR2 YSYEKL. Trimming at V came to 1 base and at J to 7 bases, leaving 4 bases not matched to a gene. CDR3 coding DNA: TGCGCCAGCAGCCAAGGCGGGAGTTGGAATGAGCAGTTCTTC. It translates to CASSQGGSWNEQFF.

The rearrangement joins TRBV20-1 to TRBJ2-3; D may be TRBD2 (7 bases). Per the germline V gene, CDR1 is DFQATT and CDR2 is SNEGSKA (reference sequence). The CDR3 has 11 amino acids. The ends were cut back, 8 bases at V and 5 bases at J, with 11 bases in the middle. CDR3 bases: TGCAGTAAGGGGGAGGGAGATACGCAGTATTTT. It yields the protein CSKGEGDTQYF.

The rearrangement uses TRBV4-3 and TRBJ2-7; tentatively, D is TRBD2 (6 bases). This CDR3 has 15 amino acids. Germline loops: CDR1 LGHNA, CDR2 YSLEER. The V end was cut by 1 base, the J end by 2 bases, with 12 bases between. Here the CDR3 reads CASSQGVSGTYEQYF. CDR3 sequence (DNA): TGCGCCAGCAGCCAAGGGGTTAGCGGAACCTACGAGCAGTACTTC.

This clone appeared once. The chain uses TRBV11-2 and TRBJ1-1, with unresolved D. The CDR3 spans 13 residues. V was cut by 4 bases and J by 4 bases, with 10 bases left in between. In germline, CDR1 is SGHAT, CDR2 FQNNGV. This CDR3 reads CASSSQWGTEAFF. CDR3 bases: TGTGCCAGCAGCTCCCAGTGGGGCACTGAAGCTTTCTTT.

In its sample, this clone was seen many times. The genes are TRBV5-4 and TRBJ2-2, with 7 positions matching TRBD2. V dropped 2 bases and J dropped 4; count of bases not matched to a gene: 2. Per the germline V gene, CDR1 is SGHNT and CDR2 is YYREEE (reference sequence). The CDR3 totals 14 residues. CDR3: CASSFGGSTGELFF. CDR3 nucleotides: TGTGCCAGCAGCTTCGGGGGGAGCACCGGGGAGCTGTTTTTT.

V usage is TRBV30 and J usage is TRBJ2-1; 10 positions match TRBD1. Germline CDR1 and CDR2: GTSNPN and SVGIG (reference sequence). The CDR3 spans 13 residues. The trim removed 4 bases at V and 8 bases at J, leaving 5 bases unmatched. CDR3 coding DNA: TGTGCCTGGATGAGGGACAGGGGCGATGAGCAGTTCTTC. Encoded protein: CAWMRDRGDEQFF.

This chain uses TRBV7-2 with TRBJ2-7; D gene uncertain. This CDR3 comprises 15 residues. Trimming took 5 bases from V and 3 from J, leaving 17 bases between them. The germline V gene has CDR1 SGHTA and CDR2 FQGNSA. The CDR3 nucleotides read TGTGCCAGCAGCACCCGATCAACTGTGGGCTACGAGCAGTACTTC. Translation: CASSTRSTVGYEQYF.

The chain links TRBV6-6 to TRBJ1-6, with 8 positions matching TRBD1. V shed 0 bases and J 10 bases; nucleotides not matched to a gene: 2. The CDR3 has 14 amino acids. Per the germline V gene, CDR1 is MNHNY and CDR2 is SVGAGI (reference sequence). The CDR3 spells CASSYSDRDSPLHF. CDR3 sequence (DNA): TGTGCCAGCAGTTACTCGGACAGGGACTCACCCCTCCACTTT.

The rearrangement links TRBV29-1 to TRBJ2-5; possible D gene TRBD2, 5 bases. V lost 7 bases, J lost 5 bases, and 14 bases lay in between. There are 12 residues in the CDR3. From germline, CDR1 is SQVTM and CDR2 ANQGSEA. CDR3 amino acids: CSALLEDETQYF. The CDR3 nucleotides read TGCAGCGCACTACTAGAAGACGAGACCCAGTACTTC. Looking up the rest from reference TRBV29-1 and TRBJ2-5 gives the full variable domain: SAVISQKPSRDICQRGTSLTIQCQVDSQVTMMFWYRQQPGQSLTLIATANQGSEATYESGFVIDKFPISRPNLTFSTLTVSNMSPEDSSIYLCSALLEDETQYFGPGTRLLVL.

The CDR3 sequence: CASSLDGTPYNEQFF. For the CDR3, the DNA is TGCGCCAGCAGCTTGGACGGGACACCTTACAATGAGCAGTTCTTC. The chain is built from TRBV5-1 and TRBJ2-1; weak D call: TRBD1 (6 bases). With 0 bases removed from V and 4 bases from J, the gap between germline ends came to 11 bases. Germline values: CDR1 SGHRS, CDR2 YFSETQ. CDR3 size: 15 residues.

The chain has TRBV10-2 and TRBJ1-2; no firm D call. CDR3 length: 12 residues. Looked up from germline, CDR1 is WSHSY and CDR2 is SAAADI. Trimming removed 5 bases at V and 8 bases at J, with 12 bases between. The CDR3 nucleotides are TGCGCCAGCAGTCAACTCACAGAGGGCTACACCTTC. The encoded protein is CASSQLTEGYTF.

J is TRBJ2-5 and V is TRBV2, with TRBD2 identical over 7 bases. Trimming at V came to 6 bases and at J to 3 bases, leaving 7 bases not matched to a gene. The CDR3 is 14 amino acids. Germline CDR1 SNHLY, CDR2 FYNNEI. CDR3 region: CASRLAEGKETQYF. The DNA for the CDR3 is TGTGCCAGCAGGCTAGCGGAGGGCAAAGAGACCCAGTACTTC. The full variable domain, with the rest looked up from reference TRBV2 and TRBJ2-5, is EPEVTQTPSHQVTQMGQEVILRCVPISNHLYFYWYRQILGQKVEFLVSFYNNEISEKSEIFDDQFSVERPDGSNFTLKIRSTKLEDSAMYFCASRLAEGKETQYFGPGTRLLVL.

V gene TRBV6-1 combines with J gene TRBJ2-3, with TRBD2 as a possible D gene (5 bases). With 1 base removed from V and 4 bases from J, the gap between germline ends came to 12 bases. CDR3 length equals 15 residues. Germline lookup yields CDR1 MNHNS and CDR2 SASEGT. This CDR3 reads CASSEEGDWADTQYF. CDR3 coding DNA: TGTGCCAGCAGTGAAGAGGGAGATTGGGCAGATACGCAGTATTTT.

The chain uses TRBV27 and TRBJ2-7, with 8 positions matching TRBD1. CDR3 length equals 14 residues. After removal of 6 bases from V and 6 bases from J, the junction contained 10 bases not matched to a gene. CDR1 is MNHEY and CDR2 is SMNVEV in the germline V gene (reference sequence). The CDR3 nucleotides are TGTGCCAGCAGCGCCGGGACAGGTTATCGCGAGCAGTACTTC. Protein sequence: CASSAGTGYREQYF.

The chain carries TRBV25-1 and TRBJ2-3, with D possibly matching TRBD2 (7 bases). The V gene lost 3 bases and the J gene lost 3 bases, with 16 bases spanning the gap. Per the germline V gene, CDR1 is MGHDK and CDR2 is SYGVNS. This CDR3 has 16 residues. CDR3 loop: CASSDSEGGSTDTQYF. The CDR3 nucleotides read TGTGCCAGCAGTGATTCCGAGGGGGGGTCGACAGATACGCAGTATTTT.

The V and J genes are TRBV13 and TRBJ2-6, with 7 bases aligning to TRBD1. The trim removed 3 bases at V and 4 bases at J, leaving 3 bases unmatched. This CDR3 has 15 amino acids. The germline gives CDR1 PRHDT, CDR2 FYEKMQ (reference sequence). In DNA, the CDR3 is TGTGCCAGCAGCTTGGGACAGCCCGGGGCCAACGTCCTGACTTTC. Its protein is CASSLGQPGANVLTF.

CDR3 amino acids: CASSLALAGGGTQYF. CDR3 in DNA: TGTGCCAGCAGCTTGGCTCTAGCGGGAGGCGGTACGCAGTATTTT. The J gene is TRBJ2-3, the V gene TRBV5-4, with TRBD2 matching 11 bases. The CDR3 is made up of 15 amino acids. From germline, CDR1 is SGHNT and CDR2 YYREEE (reference sequence). J lost 8 bases, V lost 0 bases, and 5 bases had no gene match.